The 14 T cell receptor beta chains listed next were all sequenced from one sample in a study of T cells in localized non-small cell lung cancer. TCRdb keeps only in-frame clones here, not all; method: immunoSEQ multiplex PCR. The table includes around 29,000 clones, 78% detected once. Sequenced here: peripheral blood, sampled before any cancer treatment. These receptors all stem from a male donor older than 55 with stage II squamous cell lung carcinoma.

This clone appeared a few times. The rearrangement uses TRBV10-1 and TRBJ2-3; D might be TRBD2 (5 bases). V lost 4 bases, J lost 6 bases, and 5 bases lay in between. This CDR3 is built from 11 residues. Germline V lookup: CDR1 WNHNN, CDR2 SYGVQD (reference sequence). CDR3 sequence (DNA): TGCGCCAGCAGTGCGGGGGATACGCAGTATTTT. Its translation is CASSAGDTQYF.

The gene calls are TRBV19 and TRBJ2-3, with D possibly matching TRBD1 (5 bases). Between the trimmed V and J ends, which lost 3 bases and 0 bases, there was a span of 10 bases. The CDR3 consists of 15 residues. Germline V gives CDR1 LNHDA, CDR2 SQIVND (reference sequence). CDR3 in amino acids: CASSMAGRSTDTQYF. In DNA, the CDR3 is TGTGCCAGTAGTATGGCAGGGCGTAGCACAGATACGCAGTATTTT.

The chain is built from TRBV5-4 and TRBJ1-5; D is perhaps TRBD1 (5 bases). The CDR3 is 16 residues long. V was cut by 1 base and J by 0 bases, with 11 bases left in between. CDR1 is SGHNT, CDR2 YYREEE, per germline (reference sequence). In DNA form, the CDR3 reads TGTGCCAGCAGCTTGCAGGGAATCGATAGCAATCAGCCCCAGCATTTT. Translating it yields CASSLQGIDSNQPQHF. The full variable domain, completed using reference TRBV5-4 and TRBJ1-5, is ETGVTQSPTHLIKTRGQQVTLRCSSQSGHNTVSWYQQALGQGPQFIFQYYREEENGRGNFPPRFSGLQFPNYSSELNVNALELDDSALYLCASSLQGIDSNQPQHFGDGTRLSIL.

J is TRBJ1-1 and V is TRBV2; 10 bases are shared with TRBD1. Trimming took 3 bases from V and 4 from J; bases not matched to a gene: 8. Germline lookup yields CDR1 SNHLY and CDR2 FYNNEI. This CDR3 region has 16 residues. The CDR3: CASSDDRGQGSTEAFF. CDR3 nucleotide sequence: TGTGCCAGCAGTGACGATAGGGGACAGGGGAGCACTGAAGCTTTCTTT.

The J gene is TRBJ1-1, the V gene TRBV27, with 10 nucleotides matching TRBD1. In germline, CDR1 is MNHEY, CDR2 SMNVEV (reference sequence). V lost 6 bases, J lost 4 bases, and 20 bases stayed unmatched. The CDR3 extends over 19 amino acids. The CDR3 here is CASRPSPTGTGEYITEAFF. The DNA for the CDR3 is TGTGCCAGCAGGCCCTCCCCAACCGGGACAGGGGAGTACATCACTGAAGCTTTCTTT.

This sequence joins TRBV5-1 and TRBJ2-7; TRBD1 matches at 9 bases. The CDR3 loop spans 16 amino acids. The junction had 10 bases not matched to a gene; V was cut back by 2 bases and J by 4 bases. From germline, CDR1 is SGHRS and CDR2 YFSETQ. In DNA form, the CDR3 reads TGCGCCAGCAGCTTCTCGCCGACAGGGGGAAGGTACGAGCAGTACTTC. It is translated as CASSFSPTGGRYEQYF. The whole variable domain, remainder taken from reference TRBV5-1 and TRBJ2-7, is KAGVTQTPRYLIKTRGQQVTLSCSPISGHRSVSWYQQTPGQGLQFLFEYFSETQRNKGNFPGRFSGRQFSNSRSEMNVSTLELGDSALYLCASSFSPTGGRYEQYFGPGTRLTVT.

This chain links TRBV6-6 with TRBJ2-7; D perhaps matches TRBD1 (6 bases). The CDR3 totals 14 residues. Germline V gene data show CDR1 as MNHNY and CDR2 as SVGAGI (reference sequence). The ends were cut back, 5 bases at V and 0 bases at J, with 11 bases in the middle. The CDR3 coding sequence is TGTGCCAGCAGTCGCCCGGGACACTCCTACGAGCAGTACTTC. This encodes CASSRPGHSYEQYF.

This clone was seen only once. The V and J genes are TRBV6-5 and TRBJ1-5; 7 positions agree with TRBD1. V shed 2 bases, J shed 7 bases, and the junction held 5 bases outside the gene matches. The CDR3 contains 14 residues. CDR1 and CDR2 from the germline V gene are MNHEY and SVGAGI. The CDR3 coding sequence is TGTGCCAGCAGTTACGAACAGGGGCTCCAGCCCCAGCATTTT. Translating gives CASSYEQGLQPQHF.

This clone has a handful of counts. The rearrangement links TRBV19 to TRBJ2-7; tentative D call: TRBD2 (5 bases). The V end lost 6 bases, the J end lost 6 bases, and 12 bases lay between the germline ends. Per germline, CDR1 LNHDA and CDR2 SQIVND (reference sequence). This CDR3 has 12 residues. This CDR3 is CASRDRAGEQYF. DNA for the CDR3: TGTGCCAGTAGGGACCGTGCGGGCGAGCAGTACTTC.

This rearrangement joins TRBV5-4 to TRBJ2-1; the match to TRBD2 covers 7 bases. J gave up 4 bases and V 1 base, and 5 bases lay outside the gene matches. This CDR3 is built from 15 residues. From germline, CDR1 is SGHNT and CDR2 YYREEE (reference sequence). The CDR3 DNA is TGTGCCAGCAGCTTGAACGGGGGGTCGTACAATGAGCAGTTCTTC. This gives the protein CASSLNGGSYNEQFF.

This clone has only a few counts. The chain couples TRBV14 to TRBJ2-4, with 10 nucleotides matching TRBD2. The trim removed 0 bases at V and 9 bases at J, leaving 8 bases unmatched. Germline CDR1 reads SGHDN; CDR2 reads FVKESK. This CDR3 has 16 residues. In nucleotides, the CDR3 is TGTGCCAGCAGCCAAGATCCCCTAGCGGGGGCTGGCATTCAGTACTTC. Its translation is CASSQDPLAGAGIQYF.

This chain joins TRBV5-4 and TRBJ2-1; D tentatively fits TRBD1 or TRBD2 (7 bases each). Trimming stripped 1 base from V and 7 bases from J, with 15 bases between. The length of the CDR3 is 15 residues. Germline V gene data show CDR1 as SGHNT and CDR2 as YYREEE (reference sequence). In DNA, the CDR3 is TGTGCCAGCAGCTTGCTGGCAGGGGGGGGAAATGAGCAGTTCTTC. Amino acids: CASSLLAGGGNEQFF.

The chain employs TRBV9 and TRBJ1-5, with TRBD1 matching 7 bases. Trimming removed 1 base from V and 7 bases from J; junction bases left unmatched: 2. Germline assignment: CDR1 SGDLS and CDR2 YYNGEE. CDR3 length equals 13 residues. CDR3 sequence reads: CASSVQGGQPQHF. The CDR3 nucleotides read TGTGCCAGCAGCGTACAGGGGGGACAGCCCCAGCATTTT.

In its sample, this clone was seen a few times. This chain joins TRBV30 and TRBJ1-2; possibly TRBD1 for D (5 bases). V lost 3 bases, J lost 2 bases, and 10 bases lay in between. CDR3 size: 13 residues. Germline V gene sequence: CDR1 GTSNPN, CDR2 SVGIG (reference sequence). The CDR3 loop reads CAWRQDENYGYTF. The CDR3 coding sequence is TGTGCCTGGAGACAGGATGAGAACTATGGCTACACCTTC.